This T cell receptor (beta chain) emerged from a study of blood T cell repertoires in COVID-19. Study-wide background: T cells, B-cell-depleted T cells, or PBMCs provided the cDNA or gDNA that served as material.

Methods used by the authors: Amplification of reference gene primers was used by the study to estimate nucleated cell counts. Sequencing used immunoSEQ multiplex PCR; TCRdb keeps in-frame clones, though not all of them. From that table come the V and J calls and clone size; the DNA was used to work out D and trimming. The sample comprises about half a million clones, approximately 85% of which are singletons, and more than 3% rests with the top ten. Trimming stripped 3 bases from V and 7 bases from J, with 13 bases between. There are 13 residues in the CDR3. Germline V gene lookup returns CDR1 GTSNPN and CDR2 SVGIG (reference sequence).

The clonotype originates from a human donor in a cohort sampled during active COVID-19. J is TRBJ2-1 and V is TRBV30; D perhaps matches TRBD2 (6 bases). Sequences were obtained from peripheral blood. This chain's CDR3 is CAWREGPRNEQFF. DNA for the CDR3: TGTGCCTGGAGGGAGGGCCCACGGAATGAGCAGTTCTTC.